The 7 T cell receptor beta chains below come from one sample, sequenced in a study of CD8+ T cells in alopecia areata. The sample's treatment: oral pan-JAK inhibitor, 5-10 mg twice daily. The authors extracted RNA and reverse transcribed it into cDNA as the sequencing template. Clones were read by immunoSEQ multiplex PCR, and TCRdb kept only the in-frame ones, dropping some. The table shows about 160,000 clones, with roughly two thirds occurring only once. The sequences come from CD4+ T cells sorted from blood, collected at week 4, from a patient treated with tofacitinib. The origin of the receptors is a human donor with alopecia areata.

The chain employs TRBV30 and TRBJ2-1; 9 bases fit TRBD1. The germline V gene has CDR1 GTSNPN and CDR2 SVGIG (reference sequence). This CDR3 spans 14 amino acids. Unmatched junction bases numbered 2, after V lost 5 bases and J lost 0 bases. The CDR3 sequence: CAWGTGSSYNEQFF. The CDR3 DNA reads as TGTGCCTGGGGGACAGGGAGCTCCTACAATGAGCAGTTCTTC.

The rearrangement uses TRBV30 and TRBJ2-4, with D hard to call. The CDR3 loop spans 15 amino acids. The germline V gene has CDR1 GTSNPN and CDR2 SVGIG (reference sequence). V lost 0 bases and J lost 3, with 12 bases in between. The CDR3 DNA sequence: TGTGCCTGGAGTGTACGCGGAGCTAGCAAAAACATTCAGTACTTC. Its protein product is CAWSVRGASKNIQYF.

The V and J genes are TRBV29-1 and TRBJ2-7; 7 nucleotides agree with TRBD1. Trimming cost V 7 bases and J 2 bases; bases outside gene matches: 5. Germline CDR1 is SQVTM and CDR2 is ANQGSEA. The CDR3 is 12 residues long. CDR3 DNA sequence: TGCAGCGGAAGGACAGGCACCTACGAGCAGTACTTC. Residues: CSGRTGTYEQYF.

This chain joins TRBV10-2 and TRBJ1-5; no definite D call. The CDR3 has 13 amino acids. Germline CDR1 and CDR2: WSHSY and SAAADI. V was clipped by 2 bases and J by 5 bases, with 7 bases between them. The DNA for the CDR3 is TGCGCCAGCAGTGAGCAGTCCCATCAGCCCCAGCATTTT. Its translation: CASSEQSHQPQHF.

The gene calls are TRBV29-1 and TRBJ2-7; 7 nucleotides line up with TRBD2. Germline V CDR1 and CDR2: SQVTM, ANQGSEA. The V gene end was trimmed by 1 base and the J gene end by 4 bases; junction bases not matched to a gene: 4. This CDR3 comprises 13 residues. As DNA, the CDR3 is TGCAGCGTTGAAGGTCAGGGACTATACGAGCAGTACTTC. Protein sequence: CSVEGQGLYEQYF.

This clone has only a few counts. This chain joins TRBV6-5 and TRBJ1-6; possibly TRBD1 for D (5 bases). Trimming took 7 bases from V and 10 from J, leaving 17 bases between them. This CDR3 spans 14 amino acids. In germline, CDR1 is MNHEY, CDR2 SVGAGI. The CDR3, as DNA: TGTGCCAGCAAAACGGAGGGGTTACACTCACCCCTCCACTTT. This sequence encodes CASKTEGLHSPLHF.

This clone was detected only once. The J gene is TRBJ2-2, the V gene TRBV5-6; D is uncertain. Trimming stripped 2 bases from V and 7 bases from J, with 6 bases between. The CDR3 sequence is 12 residues long. Germline CDR1 SGHDT, CDR2 YYEEEE. As DNA, the CDR3 is TGTGCCAGCAGCTTCTCCGTCGGGGAGCTGTTTTTT. Translation gives CASSFSVGELFF.